This T cell receptor beta chain was sequenced for a study of cytomegalovirus exposure and HLA in healthy donors (dated by TCRdb to 2015 to 2018). Regarding the study in general: A later analysis indicated that the roughly 130 validation repertoires were generated on the platform also employed for the 700 or so repertoires of the first cohort. The study was designed to test whether signatures of past pathogen exposure could be identified by cataloging public T cell receptors. Along with the approximately 670-subject first cohort, a separate validation cohort of over 90 different subjects was used. High-throughput TCR immunosequencing, statistical association of individual TCRs with disease status, and machine learning were combined to predict cytomegalovirus infection status. General conclusions and limits of the study: In vitro tests confirmed that a few of the cytomegalovirus-associated TCR beta chains recognize cytomegalovirus antigens. The study gave a list of around 170 TCR beta chains associated with cytomegalovirus. It was suggested by the authors that the approach could potentially be generalized to other disease states and immunological phenotypes. Cytomegalovirus status was reported to be diagnosed by the classifier with high specificity and sensitivity in both the original and validation cohorts. Most TCR sequences were observed very rarely across donors, whereas some public TCRs were present in many individuals. Subsequent analysis determined that TCRs grouped into clusters in the first cohort also showed a tendency toward co-occurrence across the 90 to 150 validation repertoires, and roughly 95% of cluster scores exceeded 0. The validation cohort had no HLA typing available for a later analysis, so co-occurrence within that cohort was assessed over all 120 or so repertoires.

Relative to germline, V is 4 bases shorter and J is 4 bases shorter, with 10 bases between their ends. The CDR3, from cysteine to phenylalanine, totals 13 residues. The sequence is cut down to CDR3 DNA, 39 bases in frame from base 1. From a lookup of the germline V gene, CDR1 and CDR2 are SGHDN and FVKESK. Separate from the roughly 630-subject first cohort, the validation cohort of about 120 subjects was the group to which the donors belonged. About this clone itself: The antigen it binds to is not known. Per-base qualities were not stored, and no clone one base away is much larger.

The library was obtained by the immunoSEQ multiplex PCR assay. In the source study's methods: A statistical classification framework was developed to diagnose cytomegalovirus status using the catalog of TCR beta chain sequences. The table comes from immuneACCESS by way of TCRdb, which keeps in-frame sequences with V and J called. Part of the clones is missing from these tables; in studies checked, under half for an unresolved V gene and the rest for unknown reasons. For V, J and clone size, that table is used; D and trimming come from the DNA. The sample table holds some 110,000 clones, of which more than 85% were seen once. Of the sample, around 3.6% is held by the ten largest clones.

In this chain, TRBV14 is recombined with TRBJ2-5, with TRBD2 perhaps the D gene, on 5 matching bases. The sequenced sample consisted of PBMCs. This sequence was found in a woman aged 18-30 years in good health and CMV-seropositive. The DNA sequence is given as TGTGCCAGCAGCCGATTCGCGGGAGAGACCCAGTACTTC. Translated, this gives CASSRFAGETQYF.